The 9 T cell receptor beta chains listed next were all sequenced from one sample in a study of T cells expressing NK-cell markers (dated by TCRdb to the early 2020s). The library was produced with 5' RACE. Sequencing was carried out with an Illumina HiSeq 2000. Following reprocessing of the reads by TCRdb, the data hold one row per CDR3 protein sequence and no DNA is available. The sample's clone listing holds roughly 390,000 distinct CDR3 sequences. The ten largest clones add up to roughly 5.2% of the sample. The sequencing input was blood T cells: a sorted CD56 or NKG2C T cell subset, CD4+ or CD8+ T cells, or bulk PBMC T cells (not recorded which). The receptor set was obtained from a man aged 18 to 69 in good health.

V gene TRBV5-1 combines with J gene TRBJ2-2; the D gene TCRdb calls, TRBD1, cannot be checked with no DNA. The CDR3 runs 19 residues. CDR1 and CDR2 (germline): SGHRS, YFSETQ. CDR3: CASSQKTGTSGLPTGELFF.

This chain links TRBV20-1 with TRBJ2-3; TCRdb's D call, TRBD2, is unchecked because there is no DNA. The CDR3 totals 15 residues. Germline-derived CDR1 and CDR2 are DFQATT and SNEGSKA (reference sequence). CDR3 region: CSAQRTTRSTDTQYF.

The rearrangement links TRBV7-9 to TRBJ1-1; the TRBD1 assignment by TCRdb is unverifiable without DNA. Germline assignment: CDR1 SEHNR and CDR2 FQNEAQ (reference sequence). The CDR3 contains 13 residues. CDR3 region: CASSLNQGAGAFF.

This clonotype counts as medium-sized by frequency. This sequence joins TRBV30 and TRBJ2-2; the D gene TCRdb calls, TRBD1, cannot be checked with no DNA. Germline lookup yields CDR1 GTSNPN and CDR2 SVGIG (reference sequence). This CDR3 comprises 14 residues. Here the CDR3 reads CAWSPRTGNGELFF.

The CDR3 here is CASSPIVGGNEQFF. This sequence joins TRBV3-1 and TRBJ2-1; checking the TCRdb D call of TRBD1 is not possible without DNA. CDR3 size: 14 residues. Germline CDR1 reads LGHDT; CDR2 reads YNNKEL (reference sequence).

V and J are TRBV20-1 and TRBJ2-5; TCRdb picks TRBD2, but there is no DNA to check that call. The CDR3 runs to 16 residues. CDR1 and CDR2 (germline): DFQATT, SNEGSKA (reference sequence). CDR3 loop: CSASGLAGARGETQYF.

V is TRBV12-3 or TRBV12-4 and J is TRBJ1-2; TCRdb picks TRBD1, but there is no DNA to check that call. This CDR3 has 13 residues. CDR3 region: CASSEQQGTSYTF.

The J gene is TRBJ2-7, the V gene TRBV20-1. Germline assignment: CDR1 DFQATT and CDR2 SNEGSKA (reference sequence). CDR3 length equals 13 residues. CDR3 protein: CSASHSHEYEQYF.

The chain recombines TRBV25-1 with TRBJ2-1; the D gene TCRdb calls, TRBD1, cannot be checked with no DNA. The CDR3 spans 15 residues. Germline lookup yields CDR1 MGHDK and CDR2 SYGVNS. This CDR3 reads CATHRGRGSSDEQFF.